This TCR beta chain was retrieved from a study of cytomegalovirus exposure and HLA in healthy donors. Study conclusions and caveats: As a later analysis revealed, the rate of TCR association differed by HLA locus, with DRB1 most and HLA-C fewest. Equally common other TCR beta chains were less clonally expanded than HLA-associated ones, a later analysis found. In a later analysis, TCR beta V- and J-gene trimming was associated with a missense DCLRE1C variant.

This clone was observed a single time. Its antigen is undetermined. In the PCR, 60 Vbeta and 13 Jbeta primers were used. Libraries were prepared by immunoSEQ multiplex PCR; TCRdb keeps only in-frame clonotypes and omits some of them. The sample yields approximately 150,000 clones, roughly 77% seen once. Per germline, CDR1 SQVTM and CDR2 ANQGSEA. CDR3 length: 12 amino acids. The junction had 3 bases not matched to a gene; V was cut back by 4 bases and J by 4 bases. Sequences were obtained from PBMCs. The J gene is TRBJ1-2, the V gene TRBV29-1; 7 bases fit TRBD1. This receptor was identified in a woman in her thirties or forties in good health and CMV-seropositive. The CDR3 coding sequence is TGCAGCGTTGTTCGACAGGGCTATGGCTACACCTTC. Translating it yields CSVVRQGYGYTF.